Below, 3 T cell receptor beta chains from the same sample are listed, as sequenced in a study of cytotoxic CD8 clonotypes in ibrutinib-treated CLL. Generated by immunoSEQ multiplex PCR, the TCRdb table keeps only in-frame clones and is missing some. Here the sample spans tens of thousands of clones, about nine tenths being singletons. The specimen comprised PBMCs, sampled after 12 months of ibrutinib treatment. These receptors came from a human donor with chronic lymphocytic leukemia.

V is TRBV18 and J is TRBJ1-2; D not certain. The CDR3 runs 15 residues. V lost 2 bases to trimming and J lost 1 base, with 11 bases between them. From germline, CDR1 is KGHSH and CDR2 LQKENI. The CDR3 here is CASSPLTEVNYGYTF. Written as DNA, the CDR3 is TGTGCCAGCTCACCATTGACGGAAGTTAACTATGGCTACACCTTC.

The genes are TRBV18 and TRBJ1-1, with a tentative D call TRBD1 (5 bases). Germline V gives CDR1 KGHSH, CDR2 LQKENI. V was shortened by 2 bases and J by 2 bases, with 12 bases between the two germline ends. The CDR3 loop spans 15 amino acids. The CDR3: CASSPTTVINTEAFF. Written as DNA, the CDR3 is TGTGCCAGCTCACCAACGACAGTGATAAACACTGAAGCTTTCTTT.

The J gene is TRBJ2-7, the V gene TRBV11-2; 11 bases align to TRBD2. Trimming at V came to 5 bases and at J to 7 bases, leaving 7 bases not matched to a gene. CDR1 is SGHAT, CDR2 FQNNGV, per germline. The CDR3 runs to 14 residues. CDR3 sequence (DNA): TGTGCCAGCAGCCCCTCTAGCGGGAGGTGGGAGCAGTACTTC. This sequence encodes CASSPSSGRWEQYF. The whole variable domain, remainder taken from reference TRBV11-2 and TRBJ2-7, is EAGVAQSPRYKIIEKRQSVAFWCNPISGHATLYWYQQILGQGPKLLIQFQNNGVVDDSQLPKDRFSAERLKGVDSTLKIQPAKLEDSAVYLCASSPSSGRWEQYFGPGTRLTVT.